This T cell receptor (beta chain) came from a study of regulatory T cells in long-lasting Graves disease. The sample holds a few counts of this clonotype. CDR3-region Arm-PCR and iRepertoire HTBI primers produced the TCR beta libraries. TCRdb independently ran MiXCR on the multiplex PCR reads; one entry per CDR3 protein. This sample has hundreds of thousands of distinct CDR3 sequences, with about 15% found just once. Time point denoted: newly diagnosed GD, antithyroid drugs for less than 3 months. The authors made the TCR library using RNA they extracted from PBMCs. The same data also went into a second study, on T cells in Graves' hyperthyroidism and ophthalmopathy. According to that study: Blood held most thyroid clonotypes expanded above 0.001 frequency.

Source: peripheral blood mononuclear cells (PBMCs), taken at new diagnosis, from a patient treated with antithyroid drugs. The clonotype originates from a woman aged 25 to 39 with Graves disease.

The CDR3 region is CASSLMVGTQETQYF. The CDR3 bases are TGCGCCAGCAGCTTGATGGTTGGCACACAAGAGACCCAGTACTTC. V gene TRBV5-1 combines with J gene TRBJ2-5; D gene uncertain. Germline V lookup: CDR1 SGHRS, CDR2 YFSETQ. The V gene lost 1 base and the J gene lost 2 bases, with 12 bases spanning the gap. The CDR3 has 15 amino acids.